This T cell receptor (beta chain) was found in a study of OX40 agonist ivuxolimab in advanced cancers. With respect to the entire study: Ivuxolimab, which targeted the costimulatory receptor OX40 (CD134), was an agonistic, fully human IgG2 monoclonal antibody. Prior anti-PD-1, anti-PD-L1 or anti-CTLA-4 therapy was permitted, and checkpoint inhibitors had been received by approximately 39% of dose-escalation patients. A male proportion of around 80% and a mean age of 60 years, ranging from roughly 23 to 79, were recorded for the dose-escalation cohort. Intravenous ivuxolimab was administered to patients every 2 weeks at six dose levels: 0.01, 0.1, 0.3, 1.5, 3 and 10 mg/kg. Three dose-escalation patients achieved partial responses, one with hepatocellular carcinoma and two with cutaneous melanoma. Of the 50 to 55 dose-escalation patients, hepatocellular carcinoma was present in roughly 19, melanoma in approximately 15, renal cell carcinoma in 9 and head and neck cancer in 9. Peripheral TCRbeta sequencing aimed to test whether ivuxolimab altered TCR sequence diversity and caused clonal T-cell expansion. The paper describes the monotherapy dose-escalation part (N ≈ 52 patients) of the phase I trial of ivuxolimab. General study outcomes and caveats: Low levels of normalized T-cell clonal expansion were also shown by some nonresponding patients. At doses from 0.1 to 3.0 mg/kg, clonal expansion was seen in both CD4+ and CD8+ blood T cells between baseline and week 6. The antigen specificity of the clonally expanded peripheral T cells was not determined. In the 0.1-3.0 mg/kg groups, partial responders were among the patients with the lowest normalized peripheral clonal expansion, particularly in CD8+ T cells. On average, CD8+ T cells showed more expanded clones than CD4+ T cells after ivuxolimab.

Genomic DNA was extracted from sorted cells for sequencing of the TCRbeta CDR3 region. The immunoSEQ Assay was used to sequence the TCRbeta CDR3 regions. TCRdb took this table from immuneACCESS and kept in-frame rearrangements with V and J called. Such tables lack part of the clones; where checked against another copy, unresolved V genes explain under half of the gap, and the rest is unexplained. The sample yields some 100,000 clones; about nine tenths were counted once. Approximately 0.3% of the sample lies in the top ten. The trial excluded patients who had a history of autoimmune disease or were on systemic immunosuppression. Peripheral blood for TCR sequencing was collected from all dose cohorts at baseline, on cycle 4 day 1, and on cycle 7 day 1. The samples were taken from a phase I, first-in-human, multicenter, open-label dose-escalation trial of ivuxolimab. Adults with locally advanced or metastatic head and neck squamous cell, hepatocellular, melanoma or renal cell carcinoma were enrolled in the trial. Before TCR sequencing, CD4+ T cells and CD8+ T cells from peripheral blood were sorted into separate populations.

The germline V gene (reference sequence) gives CDR1 as SGHKS and CDR2 as YYEKEE. Ends trimmed: V by 4 bases, J by 9 bases; bases unmatched to a gene: 3. The CDR3 has 12 amino acids, counting the end cysteine and phenylalanine. Only CDR3 DNA remains: 36 bases, in frame from the first base. Of note for this clone: The antigen this receptor binds is unknown. No base quality values were provided; no much bigger clone lies one nucleotide off.

This TCR was sampled from an adult with an advanced solid tumor such as melanoma, head and neck, liver or kidney cancer. The sequence is built from TRBV5-5 and TRBJ2-7; TRBD2 aligns with 11 central bases. Sample: CD4+ or CD8+ T cells sorted from blood, taken in a trial of the OX40 agonist ivuxolimab. CDR3 sequence: CASSKGLAAQYF. The nucleotide sequence is TGTGCCAGCAGCAAGGGACTAGCGGCGCAGTACTTC.